This T cell receptor (beta chain) derives from a study of glioma-infiltrating T cells. The V gene's germline CDR1 is DFQATT and CDR2 SNEGSKA (reference sequence). The CDR3 is 14 residues long. Trimming removed 0 bases at V and 5 bases at J, with 13 bases between. Using RNA template, CDR3s of TCR alpha and beta were amplified with iRepertoire arm-PCR. TCRdb reanalysed the multiplex PCR reads using MiXCR and keeps one entry per CDR3 protein. The data hold approximately 190,000 distinct CDR3 sequences, with around 30% observed a single time. In its sample, this clonotype was seen many times. The origin of this receptor is a human donor with low-grade glioma or glioblastoma, undergoing nonglioma brain surgery, or in good health (not recorded which). Sequenced sample: glioma tissue, nonneoplastic brain tissue, or PBMCs (not recorded which). This chain uses TRBV20-1 with TRBJ2-5, with D possibly TRBD2 on 5 matching bases. DNA for the CDR3: TGCAGTGCTAGAGATGCCGGGAATGGGGAGACCCAGTACTTC. Translating it yields CSARDAGNGETQYF.